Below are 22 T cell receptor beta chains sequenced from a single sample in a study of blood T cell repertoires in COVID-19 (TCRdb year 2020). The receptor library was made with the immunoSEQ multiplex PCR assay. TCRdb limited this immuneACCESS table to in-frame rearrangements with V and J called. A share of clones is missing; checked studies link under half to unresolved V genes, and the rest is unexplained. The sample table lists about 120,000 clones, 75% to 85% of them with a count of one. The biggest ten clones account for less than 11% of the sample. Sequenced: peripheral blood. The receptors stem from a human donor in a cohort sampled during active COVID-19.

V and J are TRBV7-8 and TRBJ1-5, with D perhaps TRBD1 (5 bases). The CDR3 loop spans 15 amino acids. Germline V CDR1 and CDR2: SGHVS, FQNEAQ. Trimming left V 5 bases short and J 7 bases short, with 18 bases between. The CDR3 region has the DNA TGTGCCAGCAGCCAAACGGGGGGGAGGATACAGCCCCAGCATTTT. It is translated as CASSQTGGRIQPQHF.

The CDR3 sequence is CASSIRLAGVGEQYF. CDR3 coding DNA: TGTGCCAGCAGCATCAGACTAGCGGGAGTAGGCGAGCAGTACTTC. V gene TRBV7-8 combines with J gene TRBJ2-7; TRBD2 matches 12 bases. The CDR3 covers 15 residues. With V trimmed by 5 bases and J by 6 bases, 8 bases remained unmatched. Germline CDR1 reads SGHVS; CDR2 reads FQNEAQ.

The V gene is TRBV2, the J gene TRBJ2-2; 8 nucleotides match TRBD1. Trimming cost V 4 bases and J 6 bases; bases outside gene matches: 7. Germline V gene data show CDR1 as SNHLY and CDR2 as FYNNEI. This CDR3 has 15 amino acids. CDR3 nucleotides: TGTGCCAGCAGTGGGCTGGACAGGGCGTCCGGGGAGCTGTTTTTT. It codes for CASSGLDRASGELFF.

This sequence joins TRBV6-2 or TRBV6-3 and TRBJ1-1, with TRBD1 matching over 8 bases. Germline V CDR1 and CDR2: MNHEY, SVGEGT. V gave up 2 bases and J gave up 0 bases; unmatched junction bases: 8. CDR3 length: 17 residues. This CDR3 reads CASSYPSRTGLNTEAFF. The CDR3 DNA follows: TGTGCCAGCAGTTACCCGAGTCGGACAGGGTTGAACACTGAAGCTTTCTTT.

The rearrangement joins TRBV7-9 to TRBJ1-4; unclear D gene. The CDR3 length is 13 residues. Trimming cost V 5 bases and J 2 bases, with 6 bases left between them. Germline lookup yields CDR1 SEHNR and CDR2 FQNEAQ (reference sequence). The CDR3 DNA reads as TGTGCCAGCAGCCCTGGCACTAATGAAAAACTGTTTTTT. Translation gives CASSPGTNEKLFF.

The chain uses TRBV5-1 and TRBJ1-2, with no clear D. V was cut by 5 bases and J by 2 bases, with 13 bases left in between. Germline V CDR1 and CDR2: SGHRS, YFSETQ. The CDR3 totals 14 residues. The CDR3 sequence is CASRVMTTNYGYTF. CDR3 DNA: TGCGCCAGCAGGGTAATGACAACCAACTATGGCTACACCTTC.

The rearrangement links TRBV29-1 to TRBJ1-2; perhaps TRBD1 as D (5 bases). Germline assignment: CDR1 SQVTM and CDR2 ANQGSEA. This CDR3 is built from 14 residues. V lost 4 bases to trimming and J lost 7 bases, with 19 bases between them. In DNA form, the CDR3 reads TGCAGCGTTGGTTCGGACTACGGGACGTCTGGCTACACCTTC. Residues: CSVGSDYGTSGYTF.

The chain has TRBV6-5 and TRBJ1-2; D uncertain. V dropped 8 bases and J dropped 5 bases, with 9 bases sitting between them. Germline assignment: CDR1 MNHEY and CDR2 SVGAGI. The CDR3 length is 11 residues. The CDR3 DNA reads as TGTGCCAGCGGAGGGAGATATGGCTACACCTTC. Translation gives CASGGRYGYTF.

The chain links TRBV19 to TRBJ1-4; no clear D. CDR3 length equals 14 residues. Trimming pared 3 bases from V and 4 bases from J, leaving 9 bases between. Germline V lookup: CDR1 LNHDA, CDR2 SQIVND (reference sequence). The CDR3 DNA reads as TGTGCCAGTAGTATCCAGATAAGTAATGAAAAACTGTTTTTT. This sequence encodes CASSIQISNEKLFF.

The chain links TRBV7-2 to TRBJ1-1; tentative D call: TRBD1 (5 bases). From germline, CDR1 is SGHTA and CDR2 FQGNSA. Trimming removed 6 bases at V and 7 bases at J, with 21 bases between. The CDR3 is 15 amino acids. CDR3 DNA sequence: TGTGCCAGCAGTCGCATCAAATCTTCACAGGTTGAAGCTTTCTTT. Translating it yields CASSRIKSSQVEAFF.

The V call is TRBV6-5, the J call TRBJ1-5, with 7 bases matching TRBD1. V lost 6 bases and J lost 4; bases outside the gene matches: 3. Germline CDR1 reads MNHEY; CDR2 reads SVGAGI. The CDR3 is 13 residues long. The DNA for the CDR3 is TGTGCCAGCAGGAAACAGGGGAATCAGCCCCAGCATTTT. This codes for CASRKQGNQPQHF.

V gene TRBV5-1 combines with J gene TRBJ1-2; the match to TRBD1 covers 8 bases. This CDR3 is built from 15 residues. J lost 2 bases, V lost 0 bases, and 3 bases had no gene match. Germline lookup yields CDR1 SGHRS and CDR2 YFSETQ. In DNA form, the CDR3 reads TGCGCCAGCAGCTTGGGGACAGGGACAAACTATGGCTACACCTTC. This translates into CASSLGTGTNYGYTF. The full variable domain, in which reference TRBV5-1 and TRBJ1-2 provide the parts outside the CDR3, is KAGVTQTPRYLIKTRGQQVTLSCSPISGHRSVSWYQQTPGQGLQFLFEYFSETQRNKGNFPGRFSGRQFSNSRSEMNVSTLELGDSALYLCASSLGTGTNYGYTFGSGTRLTVV.

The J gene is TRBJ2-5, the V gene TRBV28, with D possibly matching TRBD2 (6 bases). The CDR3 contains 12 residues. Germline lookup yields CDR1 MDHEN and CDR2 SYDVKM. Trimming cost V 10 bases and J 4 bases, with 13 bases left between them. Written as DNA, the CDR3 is TGTGCCATCCAAGGGACTTCAGAGACCCAGTACTTC. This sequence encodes CAIQGTSETQYF.

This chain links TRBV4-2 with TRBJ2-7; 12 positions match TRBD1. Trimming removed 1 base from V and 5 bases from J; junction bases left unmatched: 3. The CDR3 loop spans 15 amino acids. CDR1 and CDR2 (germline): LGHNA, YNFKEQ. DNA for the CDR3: TGTGCCAGCAGCCAAGCTGGGACAGGGGGCCACGAGCAGTACTTC. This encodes CASSQAGTGGHEQYF.

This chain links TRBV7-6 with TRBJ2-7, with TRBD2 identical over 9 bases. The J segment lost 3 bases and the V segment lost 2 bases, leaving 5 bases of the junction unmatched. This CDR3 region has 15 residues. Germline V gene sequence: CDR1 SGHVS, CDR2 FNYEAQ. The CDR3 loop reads CASSLRLAAFYEQYF. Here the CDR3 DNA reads TGTGCCAGCAGCTTACGACTAGCGGCGTTCTACGAGCAGTACTTC.

The CDR3 DNA sequence: TGTGCCAGCAGCTTAGTAGACAGGAGTCCTACCTACGAGCAGTACTTC. Amino acid sequence: CASSLVDRSPTYEQYF. The chain recombines TRBV7-6 with TRBJ2-7; TRBD1 might be the D (6 bases). Germline loops: CDR1 SGHVS, CDR2 FNYEAQ. V dropped 1 base and J dropped 2 bases, with 15 bases sitting between them. This CDR3 has 16 amino acids.

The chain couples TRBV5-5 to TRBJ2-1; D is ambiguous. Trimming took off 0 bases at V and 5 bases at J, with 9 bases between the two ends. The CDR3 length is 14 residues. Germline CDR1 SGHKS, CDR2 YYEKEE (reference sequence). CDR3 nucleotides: TGTGCCAGCAGCTTGGGGCTGATTGACAATGAGCAGTTCTTC. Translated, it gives CASSLGLIDNEQFF. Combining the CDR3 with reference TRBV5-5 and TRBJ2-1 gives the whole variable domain DAGVTQSPTHLIKTRGQQVTLRCSPISGHKSVSWYQQVLGQGPQFIFQYYEKEERGRGNFPDRFSARQFPNYSSELNVNALLLGDSALYLCASSLGLIDNEQFFGPGTRLTVL.

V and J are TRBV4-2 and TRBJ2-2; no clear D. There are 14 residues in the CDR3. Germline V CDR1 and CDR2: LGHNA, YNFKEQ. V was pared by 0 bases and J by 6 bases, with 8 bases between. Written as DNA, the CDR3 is TGTGCCAGCAGCCAAGATACTGGAGCCGGGGAGCTGTTTTTT. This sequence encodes CASSQDTGAGELFF.

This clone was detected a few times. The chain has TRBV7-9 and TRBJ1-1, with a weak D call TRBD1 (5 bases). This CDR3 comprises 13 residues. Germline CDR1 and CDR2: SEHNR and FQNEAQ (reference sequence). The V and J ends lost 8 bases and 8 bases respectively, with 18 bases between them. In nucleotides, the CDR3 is TGTGCCAGCGGGAGTGGCGGGGGGACGGAAGCTTTCTTT. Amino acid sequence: CASGSGGGTEAFF.

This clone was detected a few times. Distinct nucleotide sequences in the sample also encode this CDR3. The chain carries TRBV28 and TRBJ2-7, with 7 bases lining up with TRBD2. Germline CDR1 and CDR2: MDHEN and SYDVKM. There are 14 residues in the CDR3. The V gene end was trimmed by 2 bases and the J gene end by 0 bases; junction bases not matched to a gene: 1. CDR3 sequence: CASSLGGSSYEQYF. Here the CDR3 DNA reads TGTGCCAGCAGTTTAGGCGGGAGCTCCTACGAGCAGTACTTC. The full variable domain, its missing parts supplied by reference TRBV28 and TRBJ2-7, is DVKVTQSSRYLVKRTGEKVFLECVQDMDHENMFWYRQDPGLGLRLIYFSYDVKMKEKGDIPEGYSVSREKKERFSLILESASTNQTSMYLCASSLGGSSYEQYFGPGTRLTVT.

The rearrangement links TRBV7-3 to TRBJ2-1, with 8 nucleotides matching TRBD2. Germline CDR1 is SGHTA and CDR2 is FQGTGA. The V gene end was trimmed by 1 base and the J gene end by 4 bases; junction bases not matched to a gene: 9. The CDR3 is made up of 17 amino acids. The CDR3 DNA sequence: TGTGCCAGCAGCTTAATGGCGGGGGGTACTATATACAATGAGCAGTTCTTC. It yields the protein CASSLMAGGTIYNEQFF. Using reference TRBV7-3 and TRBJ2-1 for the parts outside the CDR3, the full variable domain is GAGVSQTPSNKVTEKGKYVELRCDPISGHTALYWYRQSLGQGPEFLIYFQGTGAADDSGLPNDRFFAVRPEGSVSTLKIQRTERGDSAVYLCASSLMAGGTIYNEQFFGPGTRLTVL.

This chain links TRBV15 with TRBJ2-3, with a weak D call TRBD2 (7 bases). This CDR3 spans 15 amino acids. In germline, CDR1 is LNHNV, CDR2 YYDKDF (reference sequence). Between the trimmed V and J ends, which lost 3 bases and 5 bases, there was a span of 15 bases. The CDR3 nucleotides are TGTGCCACCAGCAGGGACGGGGGGCGAGGAGATACGCAGTATTTT. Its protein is CATSRDGGRGDTQYF.